This T cell receptor beta chain was profiled in a study of cytomegalovirus exposure and HLA in healthy donors (dated by TCRdb to about 2017). As for the study more broadly: According to an earlier analysis of 550 to 700 of the donors, about 170 million T cells yielded some 120 million unique TCR beta sequences and 250 to 350 Gb of sequence data. An early release covering roughly 600 HLA-typed donors comprised 300 to 350 gigabases of sequencing data and some 79 million unique TCR sequences. The genetic ancestry cluster associated with self-reported Caucasian donors included over 65% of the 350 to 500 genotyped donors. The study aimed to test whether signatures of past pathogen exposure could be identified by cataloging public T cell receptors. The study profiled the T cell repertoires of hundreds of subjects by immunosequencing and related them to cytomegalovirus serostatus. Besides the first cohort of approximately 710 subjects, a separate validation cohort made up of 120 different subjects was used. The study combined high-throughput TCR immunosequencing, statistical association of individual TCRs with disease status, and machine learning to predict cytomegalovirus infection status. A later analysis re-examined previously published TCR beta repertoires from over 500 donors and added high-resolution HLA genotyping to investigate patterns of TCR occurrence. The later analysis used no new phenotypic data to find candidate immune exposures, relying instead on TCR beta sequences and their occurrence across donors. To decide whether each TCR beta V gene segment behaved as functional or pseudogenic, an earlier analysis of some 600 of the donors relied on high-throughput TCR beta sequencing. Donor age, sex, ethnicity and CMV serostatus were compiled together with the repertoire data. A later genetic analysis took genome-wide SNP genotypes for about three fifths of the 666 donors and used that subset as a discovery cohort. All discovery cohort repertoires had been generated using a single sequencing platform. HLA typing included class I and class II loci at four-digit resolution. Typing coverage varied by locus: roughly 629-640 donors for A, B, C, DRB1 and DQB1; 500 to 550 for DQA1; around 610 for DPA1; approximately 470 for DPB1. Roughly 5 DR-DQ haplotypes were handled as single units for association and clustering because linkage in the cohort was strong. Among almost 400 genotyped donors of the cohort, an average of roughly 240,000 unique TCR beta nucleotide sequences were sequenced per donor, about a sixth of them non-productive. Here is what the overall study found, with its caveats: Because some donors lacked HLA typing at each locus, the association tests relied only on the typed subset. An earlier analysis of approximately 530 of the donors showed that most TCR beta V segments appeared in productive rearrangements either about 87% or about 30% of the time, which broadly matched IMGT annotations. In a later genetic analysis, a missense DCLRE1C variant was associated with V-gene and J-gene trimming of TCR beta chains, and the association was replicated in an independent cohort. Linkage disequilibrium might explain the correlated functional status among segregating V segments, but an unknown experimental factor could not be excluded. In a later genetic analysis, fewer N-insertions in productive TCRs were reported among donors in an Asian-associated ancestry cluster than the roughly 700-donor mean. In a later analysis, some 18,000 TCR beta sequences were associated with specific HLA alleles at a false discovery rate of 0.05. Because counts were too low, approximately 15 rarely observed V segments, including chromosome 9 orphons, were excluded from the earlier analysis of 500 to 700 of the donors. While some public TCRs were present in many individuals, most TCR sequences turned up only very rarely across donors. A later analysis found that TCR association rates varied across HLA loci, with DRB1 alleles showing the most associated TCRs and HLA-C alleles the fewest. Because the 87-base-pair reads could not distinguish some IMGT-functional V segments, including TRBV6-2 and TRBV6-3, those segments were excluded. According to the authors, the approach could potentially be generalized to other disease states and immunological phenotypes. According to a later analysis, parvovirus B19, influenza, CMV and Epstein-Barr virus appeared linked to several top co-occurrence clusters. Sequencing depth was assumed to be roughly uniform across donors in the presence/absence analyses, though that assumption may not hold. In this cohort, only TCR beta chains were sequenced, and detectable features were limited by the absence of alpha or paired-chain data. A later analysis found that HLA-associated TCR beta chains were more clonally expanded and had lower generation probabilities than equally common non-associated chains. The classifier was reported to diagnose cytomegalovirus status with high specificity and sensitivity in both the original cohort and the validation cohort. When HLA alleles, especially DR and DQ, strongly co-occurred, TCR associations were difficult to assign to individual alleles. In a later analysis, most CMV-associated TCR beta chains were found to appear HLA-restricted, with HLA associations seemingly driven largely by CMV exposure. A further reported finding was that TCR beta sequences accurately predicted the HLA-A and HLA-B alleles for most subjects in the first cohort. For the cohort, immune exposure information was limited to CMV serostatus. The sequencing pipeline was judged likely to have produced a cluster of highly shared sequence variants as a technical artifact. The study gave a list of roughly 150 TCR beta chains associated with cytomegalovirus. A few of the identified cytomegalovirus-associated TCR beta chains were confirmed in vitro to be specific for cytomegalovirus antigens.

Libraries were built with the immunoSEQ multiplex PCR assay. For the multiplex PCR, a mixture combining 60 forward primers for TCR Vbeta segments and 13 reverse primers for TCR Jbeta segments was used. The CDR3 region of rearranged TCR beta genes was amplified from genomic DNA with a multiplex PCR assay. Amplified TCR beta libraries were sequenced as 87-base-pair reads on the Illumina HiSeq System. The study's processing was this. In a later analysis, tens of millions of unique TCR beta chains were counted across the roughly 670 repertoires, and about 9.9 million of these chains were shared by at least two donors. Raw reads were error-corrected and collapsed into unique sequences with a nearest-neighbor algorithm that merged closely related sequences to remove PCR and sequencing errors. Alignment of CDR3 sequences to IMGT reference sequences was used to assign V, D and J gene segments. For a sequence to be retained, a match of at least six nucleotides to both a V gene segment and a J gene segment was required. A rearrangement was called productive if the CDR3 had no stop codons and remained in frame with V and J, and every other rearrangement was called non-productive. CDR3 was defined by IMGT convention, running from the second conserved V-encoded cysteine to the conserved J-encoded phenylalanine. In an earlier analysis of 587 of the donors, sequences lacking an unambiguous match to a single V gene segment were excluded. An earlier analysis of several hundred of the donors called V segments functional above 56.7% productive rearrangements and segregating when the between-donor standard deviation exceeded 5%. To diagnose cytomegalovirus status from the catalog of TCR beta chain sequences, a statistical classification framework was built. In a later analysis, V and J genes were assigned by comparing TCR nucleotide sequences against IMGT/GENE-DB human TR gene sequences. In a later analysis, CDR3 sequences and most-parsimonious VDJ recombination scenarios were assigned using the TCRdist pipeline. In a later analysis, every TCR beta chain was defined by the combination of its CDR3 amino acid sequence and its V-gene family, and reads without a unique V-gene family were dropped. To address suspected cross-contamination and a sequencing artifact, a later analysis removed approximately 590 highly shared, low-generation-probability nucleotide sequences. For each public chain, a later analysis derived a clonal expansion index from normalized ranks of inferred template counts within each repertoire. In a later analysis, generation probabilities were computed with a VDJ recombination model fitted to out-of-frame rearrangements, and the resulting probabilities were checked against IGoR. Hypergeometric tests were used in a later analysis to score TCR-TCR, TCR-HLA and TCR-CMV co-occurrence, with a repertoire-size bias correction applied to the TCR pairs. A later analysis estimated false discovery rates by permuting HLA or CMV assignments 20 times. In a later analysis, co-occurring TCRs were grouped using DBSCAN, and TCRdist sequence similarity was added for clustering within HLA-allele-positive subsets. Co-occurrence clustering excluded repertoires with fewer than 30,000 or more than 120,000 public chains, plus five with anomalous nucleotide sharing. In TCRdb, the immuneACCESS table is reduced to in-frame sequences with V and J assigned. These tables do not hold every clone; where another copy was compared, an unresolved V gene accounts for under half, and the others remain unexplained. V and J calls and clone size are as listed in that table; D and trimming were resolved from the DNA. Recorded for this sample are over 150,000 clones; over 65% of them occurred a single time. Of the sample, 3% to 4% is held by the ten largest clones.

Comment on this clone: The specificity of this receptor is unknown. Within one base of it there is no much larger clone, and no base qualities were kept.

Germline trimming amounts to 5 bases on V and 3 bases on J, with 3 as the count of junction bases outside the gene matches. The germline V gene yields MRHNA for CDR1 and SNTAGT for CDR2. Including the terminal cysteine and phenylalanine, the CDR3 comprises 13 residues. The read is trimmed to its CDR3 DNA, 39 bases read in frame from base 1. The cohort comprised 550 to 700 healthy bone marrow donors. At the time of sampling, every cohort member was nominally healthy, though immune exposures that went unrecorded were likely present. The donor was CMV seronegative and belonged to the group of roughly 330 seronegative cohort members. Each donor provided a peripheral blood sample, and peripheral blood mononuclear cells were used for TCR beta sequencing. Genomic DNA was extracted from the blood cell samples with the Qiagen DNeasy Blood Extraction Kit.

The specimen was PBMCs. The rearranged chain carries TRBV6-4 and TRBJ2-7; 8 central bases correspond to TRBD1. The clonotype was recovered from a woman aged 40 to 55 in good health and CMV-seronegative. The DNA reads as follows: TGTGCCAGCAGTTTCGACAGGGGCTACGAGCAGTACTTC. This yields the protein CASSFDRGYEQYF.